This TCR beta chain derives from a study of control samples from healthy donors and cancer patients. The germline CDR1 and CDR2 sequences are SSHAT and FNYEAQ (reference sequence). CDR3 length equals 15 residues. Trimming at V came to 2 bases and at J to 6 bases, leaving 5 bases not matched to a gene. Clones were sequenced by immunoSEQ multiplex PCR, and TCRdb holds only the in-frame ones, with some missing. Of 170,000 or so clones listed, 90% to 95% were seen once; the top ten hold around 1.6%. The specimen sequenced was blood. The chain uses TRBV7-7 and TRBJ2-2, with 8 bases lining up with TRBD2. The TCR was taken from a man between 18 and 29 years old in good health. As DNA, the CDR3 is TGTGCCAGCAGCTTAAGCGGGGGATTTGCCGGGGAGCTGTTTTTT. This encodes CASSLSGGFAGELFF.